Listed below are T cell receptor beta chains from one sample, sequenced in a study of blood T cell repertoires in COVID-19. Assay: immunoSEQ multiplex PCR; the TCRdb copy retains only in-frame clones and omits some. Altogether 300,000 to 400,000 clones are present, around 86% being singletons, with the ten largest covering about 6.9%. The sequenced sample was peripheral blood. The receptors derive from a woman between 50 and 59 years old with COVID-19, enrolled during active disease. The conserved cysteine and the conserved F or W are not part of the CDR3 here.

V gene	CDR3 protein
TRBV13	ASSVRQGGNYGYT
TRBV30	AWSRESINYGYT
TRBV27	ASSLAGQYQPQH
TRBV12-3/TRBV12-4	ASSLRAGYEQY
TRBV19	ASSIDFFRRDRGRRSNQPQH
TRBV7-2	ASSPRGLAGGHRGNEQF
TRBV5-4	ASSFLAGDTGELF
TRBV19	ASSRESTDTQY
TRBV5-1	ASSPNAGKPGELF
TRBV11-2	ASSLITGFRNQPQH
TRBV30	ARVLAGANEQF
TRBV27	ASSGERRTGELF
TRBV6-2/TRBV6-3	ASSYTSGTGLDEKLF
TRBV19	ASSMSEGDVNGYT
TRBV7-9	ASSRIQGVDGYT
TRBV27	ASRPGTGETQY
TRBV28	ASTLGQGVRAQY
TRBV14	ASSQVRVGQQETQY
TRBV7-6	ASSALGTNPYEQY
TRBV5-1	ASSLGGISGNEQF
TRBV15	ATSRDDSTEAF
TRBV5-4	ASSTGTEGRL
TRBV9	ASSRRVADYGYT